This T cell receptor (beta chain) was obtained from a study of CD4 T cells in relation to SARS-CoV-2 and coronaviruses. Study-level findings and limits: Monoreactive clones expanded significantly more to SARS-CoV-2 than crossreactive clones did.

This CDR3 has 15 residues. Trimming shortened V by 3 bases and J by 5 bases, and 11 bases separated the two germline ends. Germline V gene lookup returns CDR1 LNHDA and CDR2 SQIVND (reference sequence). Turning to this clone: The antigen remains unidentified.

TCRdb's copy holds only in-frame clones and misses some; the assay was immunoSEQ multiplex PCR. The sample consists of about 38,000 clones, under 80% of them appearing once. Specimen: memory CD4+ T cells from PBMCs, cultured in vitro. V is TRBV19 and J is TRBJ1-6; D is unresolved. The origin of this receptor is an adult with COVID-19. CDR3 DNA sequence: TGTGCCAGTAGTATCTTACACGCGAATAATTCACCCCTCCACTTT. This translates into CASSILHANNSPLHF.